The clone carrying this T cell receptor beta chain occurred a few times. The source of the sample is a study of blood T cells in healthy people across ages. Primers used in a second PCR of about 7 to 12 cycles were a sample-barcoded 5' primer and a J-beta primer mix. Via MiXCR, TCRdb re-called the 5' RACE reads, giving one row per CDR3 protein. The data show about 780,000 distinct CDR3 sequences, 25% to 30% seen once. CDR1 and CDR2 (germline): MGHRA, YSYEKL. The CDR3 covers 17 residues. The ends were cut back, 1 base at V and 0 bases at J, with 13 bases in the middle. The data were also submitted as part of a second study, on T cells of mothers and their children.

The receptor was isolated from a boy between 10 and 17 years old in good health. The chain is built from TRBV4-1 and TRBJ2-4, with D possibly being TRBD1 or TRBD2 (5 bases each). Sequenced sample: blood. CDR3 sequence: CASSQVRGPSAKNIQYF. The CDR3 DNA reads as TGCGCCAGCAGCCAAGTAAGGGGACCCTCAGCCAAAAACATTCAGTACTTC.